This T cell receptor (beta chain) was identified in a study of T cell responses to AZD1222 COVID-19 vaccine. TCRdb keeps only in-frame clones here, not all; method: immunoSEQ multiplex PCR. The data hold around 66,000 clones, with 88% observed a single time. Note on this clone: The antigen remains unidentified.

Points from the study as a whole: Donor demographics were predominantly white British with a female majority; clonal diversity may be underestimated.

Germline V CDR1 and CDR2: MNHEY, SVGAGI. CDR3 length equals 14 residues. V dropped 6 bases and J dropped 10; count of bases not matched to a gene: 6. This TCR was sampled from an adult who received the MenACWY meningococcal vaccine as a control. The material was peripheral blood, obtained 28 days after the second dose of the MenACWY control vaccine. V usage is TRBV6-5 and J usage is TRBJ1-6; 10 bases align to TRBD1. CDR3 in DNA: TGTGCCAGCAGCCGGGACAGGGGCATGTCACCCCTCCACTTT. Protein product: CASSRDRGMSPLHF.